These 2 T cell receptor beta chains originate from one sample sequenced in a study of OX40 agonist ivuxolimab in advanced cancers. TCRdb's copy holds only in-frame clones and misses some; the assay was immunoSEQ multiplex PCR. The sample records some 66,000 clones, roughly four fifths being singletons. Sequenced material: CD4+ or CD8+ T cells sorted from blood, taken in a trial of the OX40 agonist ivuxolimab. The receptors were gathered from an adult with an advanced solid tumor such as melanoma, head and neck, liver or kidney cancer.

This clone was counted only a few times. The CDR3 DNA reads TGTGCCAGCAGTTTATTAGCGGGAGGAAGGCGGCAAGAGACCCAGTACTTC. This sequence encodes CASSLLAGGRRQETQYF. This chain connects TRBV28 to TRBJ2-5; TRBD2 aligns across 10 bases. The V gene end was trimmed by 1 base and the J gene end by 2 bases; junction bases not matched to a gene: 7. Germline lookup yields CDR1 MDHEN and CDR2 SYDVKM. The CDR3 has 17 residues.

V gene TRBV19 combines with J gene TRBJ2-7, with TRBD1 matching over 8 bases. V lost 2 bases to trimming and J lost 5 bases; unmatched junction nucleotides: 14. Germline loops: CDR1 LNHDA, CDR2 SQIVND (reference sequence). This CDR3 is built from 17 residues. The CDR3 DNA reads TGTGCCAGTAGTATAAATGATGGACGAGACAGGGGCAACGAGCAGTACTTC. Protein sequence: CASSINDGRDRGNEQYF.